This T cell receptor (beta chain) was observed in a study of regulatory dendritic cells for organ transplantation. Naive CD45RA+ and memory CD45RO+ CD4+ or CD8+ T cells were FACS-sorted. Notes on the study in general: Memory CD8+ T cells were the most oligoclonal; naive cells were highly diverse. The most alloreactive TCR clonotypes were found in resting memory CD8+ cells.

In germline, CDR1 is PRHDT, CDR2 FYEKMQ (reference sequence). CDR3 length: 15 residues. Produced via immunoSEQ multiplex PCR; TCRdb's table is partial and in-frame only. The repertoire holds tens of thousands of clones, with about four fifths as singletons. A note on this clone: Its specificity is unknown.

This receptor was taken from a human donor in good health. The chain joins TRBV13 to TRBJ2-5, with 7 bases fitting TRBD1. The assigned J gene may be wrong: the sequence end matches TRBJ2-7 better. The sequenced sample consisted of naive CD8+ T cells from blood. The subset denotes: CD45RA+ naive T cells. In nucleotides, the CDR3 is TGTGCCAGCAGCACCCGGACAGGCCGGGAATACGAGCAGTACTTC. Translated, it gives CASSTRTGREYEQYF.